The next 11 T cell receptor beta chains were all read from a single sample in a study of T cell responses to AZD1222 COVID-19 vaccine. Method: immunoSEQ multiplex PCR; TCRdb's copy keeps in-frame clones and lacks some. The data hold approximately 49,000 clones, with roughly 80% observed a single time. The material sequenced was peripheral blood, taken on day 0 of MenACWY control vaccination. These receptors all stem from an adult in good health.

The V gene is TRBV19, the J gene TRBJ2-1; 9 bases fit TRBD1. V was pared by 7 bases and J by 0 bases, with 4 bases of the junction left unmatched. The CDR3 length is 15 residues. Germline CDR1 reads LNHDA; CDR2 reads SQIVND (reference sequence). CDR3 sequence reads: CASIQDRGSYNEQFF. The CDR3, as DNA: TGTGCCAGTATACAGGACAGGGGCTCCTACAATGAGCAGTTCTTC.

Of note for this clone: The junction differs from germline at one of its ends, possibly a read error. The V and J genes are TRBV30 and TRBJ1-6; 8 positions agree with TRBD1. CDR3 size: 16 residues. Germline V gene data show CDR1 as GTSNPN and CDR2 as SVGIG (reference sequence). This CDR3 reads CAWSVPRGQYNSPLHF. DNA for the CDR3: TGTGCCTGGAGTGTACCCAGGGGGCAGTATAACTCACCCCTCCACTTT.

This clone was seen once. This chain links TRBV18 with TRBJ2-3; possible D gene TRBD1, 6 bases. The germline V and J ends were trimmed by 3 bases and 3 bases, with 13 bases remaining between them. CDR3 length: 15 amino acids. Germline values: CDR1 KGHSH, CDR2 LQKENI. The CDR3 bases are TGTGCCAGCTCACCTAGCAGGGGCGGTACAGATACGCAGTATTTT. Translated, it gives CASSPSRGGTDTQYF.

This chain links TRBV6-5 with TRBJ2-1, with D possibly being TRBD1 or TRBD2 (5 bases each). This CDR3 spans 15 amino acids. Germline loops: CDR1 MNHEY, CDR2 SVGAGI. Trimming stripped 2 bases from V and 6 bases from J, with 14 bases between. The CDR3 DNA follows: TGTGCCAGCAGTTACGGGCAGGGAGTTGTCAATGAGCAGTTCTTC. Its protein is CASSYGQGVVNEQFF.

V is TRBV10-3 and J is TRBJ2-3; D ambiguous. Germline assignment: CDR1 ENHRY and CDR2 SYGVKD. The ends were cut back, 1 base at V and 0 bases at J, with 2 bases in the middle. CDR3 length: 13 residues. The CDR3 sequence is CAISELSTDTQYF. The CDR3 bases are TGTGCCATCAGTGAGTTAAGCACAGATACGCAGTATTTT.

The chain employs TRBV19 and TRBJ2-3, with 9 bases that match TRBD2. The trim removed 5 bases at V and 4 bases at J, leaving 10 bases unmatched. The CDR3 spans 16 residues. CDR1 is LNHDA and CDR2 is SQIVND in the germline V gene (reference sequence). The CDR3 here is CASSHSAGGPSDTQYF. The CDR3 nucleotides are TGTGCCAGTAGTCATAGCGCGGGAGGGCCGTCAGATACGCAGTATTTT.

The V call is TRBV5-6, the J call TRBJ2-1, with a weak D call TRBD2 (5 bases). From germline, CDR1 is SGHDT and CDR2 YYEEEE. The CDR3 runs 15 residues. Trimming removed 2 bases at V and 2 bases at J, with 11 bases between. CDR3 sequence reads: CASSLGLAAYNEQFF. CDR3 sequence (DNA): TGTGCCAGCAGCTTAGGGCTAGCAGCCTACAATGAGCAGTTCTTC.

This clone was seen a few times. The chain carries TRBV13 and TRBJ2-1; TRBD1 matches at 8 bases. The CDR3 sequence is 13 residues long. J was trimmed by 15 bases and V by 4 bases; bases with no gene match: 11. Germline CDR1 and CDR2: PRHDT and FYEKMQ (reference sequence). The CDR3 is CASSWQDREDRFF. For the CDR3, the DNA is TGTGCCAGCAGCTGGCAGGACAGGGAGGATAGGTTCTTC.

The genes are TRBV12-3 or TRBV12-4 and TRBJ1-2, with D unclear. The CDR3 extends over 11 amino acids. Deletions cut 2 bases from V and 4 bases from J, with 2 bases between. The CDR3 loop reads CASSLTYGYTF. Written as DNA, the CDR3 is TGTGCCAGCAGTTTAACCTATGGCTACACCTTC.

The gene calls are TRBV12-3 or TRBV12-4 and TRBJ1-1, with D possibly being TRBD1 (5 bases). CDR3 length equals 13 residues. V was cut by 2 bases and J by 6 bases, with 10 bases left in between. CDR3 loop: CASSLRGEAEAFF. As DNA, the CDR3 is TGTGCCAGCAGTTTACGGGGGGAGGCTGAAGCTTTCTTT.

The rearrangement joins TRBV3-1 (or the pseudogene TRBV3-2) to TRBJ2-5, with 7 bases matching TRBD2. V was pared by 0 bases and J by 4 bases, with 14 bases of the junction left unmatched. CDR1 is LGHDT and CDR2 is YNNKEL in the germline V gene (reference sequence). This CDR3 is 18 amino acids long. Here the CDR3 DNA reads TGTGCCAGCAGCCAAGATATGGGAGGGATCGGATTAGGAGAGACCCAGTACTTC. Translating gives CASSQDMGGIGLGETQYF.